This T cell receptor (beta chain) is from a study of T cell responses to AZD1222 COVID-19 vaccine. Produced via immunoSEQ multiplex PCR; TCRdb's table is partial and in-frame only. The sample includes 95,000 or so clones, roughly 89% seen only once; the top ten take around 3.5%. Germline V lookup: CDR1 MNHEY, CDR2 SVGAGI. V was clipped by 6 bases and J by 7 bases; unmatched bases: 9. The CDR3 contains 14 residues. For this clone: Its antigen is undetermined.

Overall study results and limits: Receipt of two AZD1222 doses was followed by a rise in Spike-specific TCR breadth and depth. Repertoires were sampled only after the peak T cell response. Baseline seropositives among AZD1222 recipients totaled only six or seven. In a largely white British group with more females than males, clonal diversity was possibly underestimated.

This sequence was found in an adult in good health. The rearrangement uses TRBV6-5 and TRBJ1-2, with 9 bases fitting TRBD1. This specimen consisted of peripheral blood, obtained on day 0 of AZD1222 vaccination. The CDR3 DNA sequence: TGTGCCAGCAGGGTAGACAGGGGGGAAGGTGGCTACACCTTC. The encoded protein is CASRVDRGEGGYTF.